These T cell receptor beta chains were read from a single sample in a study of blood T cell repertoires in COVID-19. Repertoires were generated with immunoSEQ multiplex PCR, while TCRdb's copy carries only in-frame clones and drops some. The sample has some 250,000 clones, approximately 84% seen once. Specimen: peripheral blood. These receptors all come from a woman in her thirties who had recovered from COVID-19. Both conserved end residues are part of each CDR3. D genes are given only for firm matches. Not all rows give a size; the values are once, few, many and, for expanded clones, a class.

J,size,D,V,CDR3,DNA
TRBJ2-5,few,TRBD2,TRBV5-4,CASSGASGPQETQYF,TGTGCCTCCTCTGGGGCTAGCGGGCCTCAAGAGACCCAGTACTTC
TRBJ2-3,-,-,TRBV11-2,CASSYRAGLYGTDTQYF,TGTGCCAGCAGCTACCGCGCGGGACTCTATGGCACAGATACGCAGTATTTT
TRBJ2-2,-,-,TRBV24-1,CATSDPGHQNTGELFF,TGTGCCACCAGTGATCCGGGACACCAGAACACCGGGGAGCTGTTTTTT
TRBJ2-7,-,-,TRBV30,CAWSVRQGLFYEQYF,TGTGCCTGGAGTGTCCGGCAGGGGCTTTTTTACGAGCAGTACTTC
TRBJ2-4,-,-,TRBV6-6,CASSYPRTTGKNIQYF,TGTGCCAGCAGTTACCCCCGGACCACAGGAAAAAACATTCAGTACTTC
TRBJ2-5,-,-,TRBV3-1/TRBV3-2,CASSREGGGRGFEETQYF,TGTGCCAGCAGCCGAGAAGGAGGGGGCCGTGGGTTTGAAGAGACCCAGTACTTC
TRBJ2-3,-,TRBD2,TRBV18,CASSPIAGGATDTQYF,TGTGCCAGCTCACCCATCGCGGGGGGGGCCACAGATACGCAGTATTTT
TRBJ1-2,-,TRBD1,TRBV6-5,CASSTLTGAYGYTF,TGTGCCAGCAGTACCTTGACAGGGGCTTATGGCTACACCTTC
TRBJ2-2,-,TRBD2,TRBV7-2,CASSLEAGIYPTGELFF,TGTGCCAGCAGCTTAGAAGCGGGAATTTACCCCACCGGGGAGCTGTTTTTT
TRBJ1-1,-,-,TRBV30,CASGLLNTEAFF,TGTGCCTCGGGACTCTTAAACACTGAAGCTTTCTTT
TRBJ1-1,-,-,TRBV30,CAWSGQLRTEAFF,TGTGCCTGGAGTGGACAGTTACGGACTGAAGCTTTCTTT
TRBJ2-3,-,-,TRBV9,CASSAIPDTQYF,TGTGCCAGCAGCGCAATCCCAGATACGCAGTATTTT
TRBJ2-1,-,TRBD2,TRBV7-6,CASSPGDQAGAYNEQFF,TGTGCCAGCAGCCCAGGGGACCAAGCGGGGGCCTACAATGAGCAGTTCTTC
TRBJ2-7,-,-,TRBV12-5,CASGLTYPGETYEQYF,TGTGCTAGTGGTTTGACCTACCCCGGGGAGACCTACGAGCAGTACTTC
TRBJ2-5,-,-,TRBV5-5,CASSLPVQETQYF,TGTGCCAGCAGCTTACCGGTACAAGAGACCCAGTACTTC
TRBJ2-2,-,-,TRBV5-1,CASSLTNSNTGELFF,TGCGCCAGCAGCTTGACTAATTCGAACACCGGGGAGCTGTTTTTT
TRBJ1-2,-,TRBD1,TRBV4-2,CASSQFSTGTGVGGYTF,TGTGCCAGCAGCCAATTCTCTACCGGGACAGGGGTTGGGGGCTACACCTTC
TRBJ2-1,-,TRBD2,TRBV9,CASSAGQGLAGGPGEQFF,TGTGCCAGCAGCGCAGGGCAAGGACTAGCGGGGGGGCCGGGTGAGCAGTTCTTC
TRBJ1-1,-,-,TRBV5-1,CASNLQGMNTEAFF,TGCGCCAGCAACTTACAGGGCATGAACACTGAAGCTTTCTTT
TRBJ1-6,-,-,TRBV7-9,CASSSQDRGSYNSPLHF,TGTGCCAGCAGCTCACAGGACCGAGGTAGCTATAATTCACCCCTCCACTTT
TRBJ2-7,once,TRBD2,TRBV9,CASSSHFAGGYEQYF,TGTGCCAGCAGCTCCCATTTTGCGGGGGGCTACGAGCAGTACTTC
TRBJ2-7,-,-,TRBV5-1,CASTLGGGRPTYEQYF,TGCGCCAGCACATTGGGGGGTGGCAGGCCGACCTACGAGCAGTACTTC
TRBJ2-3,-,TRBD2,TRBV7-3,CASSLTQAGAADTQYF,TGTGCCAGCAGCTTAACGCAAGCGGGGGCAGCAGATACGCAGTATTTT
TRBJ2-2,-,-,TRBV9,CASSVAVSGELFF,TGTGCCAGCAGCGTAGCGGTCTCCGGGGAGCTGTTTTTT
TRBJ2-3,-,TRBD2,TRBV5-4,CASSTGLAADTQYF,TGTGCCAGCAGCACGGGACTAGCGGCGGATACGCAGTATTTT
TRBJ2-2,-,-,TRBV7-9,CATGASGYANTGELFF,TGTGCCACGGGGGCTAGCGGATACGCGAACACCGGGGAGCTGTTTTTT
TRBJ2-3,-,-,TRBV6-6,CASSYSSGDTDTQYF,TGTGCCAGCAGTTACTCGAGTGGAGACACAGATACGCAGTATTTT
TRBJ2-3,-,-,TRBV18,CASSPAGDTQYF,TGTGCCAGCTCACCGGCGGGCGATACGCAGTATTTT
TRBJ1-1,-,TRBD1,TRBV19,CASSIAPDRGPGKEAFF,TGTGCCAGTAGTATAGCCCCGGACAGGGGGCCAGGCAAAGAAGCTTTCTTT
TRBJ2-2,-,-,TRBV5-1,CASSVTGTNTGELFF,TGCGCCAGCAGCGTTACAGGGACCAACACCGGGGAGCTGTTTTTT
TRBJ1-1,once,-,TRBV5-1,CASSSSHRDTEAFF,TGCGCCAGCAGCTCATCCCATCGGGACACTGAAGCTTTCTTT
TRBJ2-1,-,TRBD1,TRBV30,CAWRTQGRYNEQFF,TGTGCCTGGAGAACACAGGGGAGATACAATGAGCAGTTCTTC
TRBJ1-5,-,-,TRBV19,CASSIVFGGGQPQHF,TGTGCCAGTAGTATAGTATTCGGGGGTGGTCAACCCCAGCATTTT
TRBJ2-2,-,-,TRBV27,CASSLRPVPNTGELFF,TGTGCCAGCAGTTTACGTCCGGTACCGAACACCGGGGAGCTGTTTTTT
TRBJ2-7,-,TRBD1,TRBV7-2,CASSPSRGRGMMEQYF,TGTGCCAGCAGCCCATCGAGGGGGCGAGGTATGATGGAGCAGTACTTC
TRBJ1-6,once,TRBD1,TRBV3-1/TRBV3-2,CASSPQGAHSPLHF,TGTGCCAGCAGCCCTCAGGGGGCGCATTCACCCCTCCACTTT
TRBJ2-7,-,TRBD2,TRBV5-5,CASSDGGAGIYEQYF,TGTGCCAGCAGCGACGGGGGGGCCGGGATCTACGAGCAGTACTTC
TRBJ2-3,-,-,TRBV2,CASRRPGLETDTQYF,TGTGCCAGCAGGAGACCGGGACTTGAGACAGATACGCAGTATTTT
TRBJ1-3,-,-,TRBV25-1,CASSLSGNTIYF,TGTGCCAGCAGCCTTTCCGGAAACACCATATATTTT
TRBJ1-5,-,-,TRBV4-1,CASSQAGFLPQHF,TGCGCCAGCAGCCAAGCCGGGTTTTTGCCCCAGCATTTT
TRBJ2-1,few,TRBD2,TRBV7-2,CASSLATGTSTSSEQFF,TGTGCCAGCAGCTTGGCAACCGGGACTAGTACCAGCAGTGAGCAGTTCTTC
TRBJ2-4,-,TRBD1,TRBV10-1,CASSAGQGGAKNIQYF,TGCGCCAGCAGCGCGGGACAGGGGGGAGCCAAAAACATTCAGTACTTC
TRBJ1-1,-,TRBD1,TRBV6-2/TRBV6-3,CASSYSGTAEAFF,TGTGCCAGCAGTTACTCGGGGACAGCCGAAGCTTTCTTT
TRBJ2-3,few,TRBD2,TRBV19,CASSPRTSGVSGLTDTQYF,TGTGCCAGTAGCCCTAGGACTAGCGGGGTGTCGGGGCTTACAGATACGCAGTATTTT
TRBJ2-3,-,TRBD2,TRBV5-1,CAGSLAGGEDTQYF,TGCGCCGGGTCACTAGCGGGGGGGGAAGATACGCAGTATTTT
TRBJ2-1,-,-,TRBV10-1,CASSGGRIGNEQFF,TGCGCCAGCAGTGGGGGGAGGATAGGGAATGAGCAGTTCTTC
TRBJ2-1,-,-,TRBV27,CASSPRGYYNEQFF,TGTGCCAGCAGTCCAAGGGGATACTACAATGAGCAGTTCTTC